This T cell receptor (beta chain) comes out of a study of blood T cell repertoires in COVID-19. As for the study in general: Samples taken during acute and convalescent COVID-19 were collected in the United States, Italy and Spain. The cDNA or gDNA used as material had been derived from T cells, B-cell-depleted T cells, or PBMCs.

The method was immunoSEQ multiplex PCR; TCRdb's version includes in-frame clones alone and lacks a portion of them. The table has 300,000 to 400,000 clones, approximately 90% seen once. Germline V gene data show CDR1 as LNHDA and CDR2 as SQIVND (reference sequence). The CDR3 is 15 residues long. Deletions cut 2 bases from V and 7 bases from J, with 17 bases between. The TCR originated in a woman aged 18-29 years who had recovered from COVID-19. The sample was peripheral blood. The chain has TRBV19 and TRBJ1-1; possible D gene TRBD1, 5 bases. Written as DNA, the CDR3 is TGTGCCAGTAGTATACGTAACGGCAGGGTCGGTGAAGCTTTCTTT. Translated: CASSIRNGRVGEAFF.